The 3 T cell receptor beta chains presented below share a single source sample, sequenced in a study of blood T cell repertoires in COVID-19. Sequencing was performed with immunoSEQ multiplex PCR; in TCRdb, only in-frame clones are kept and a portion is missing. Of about 46,000 clones in the sample, about 87% are singletons; the top ten hold approximately 15%. Sequencing input: peripheral blood. The source is a human donor in a cohort sampled during active COVID-19.

V and J are TRBV5-1 and TRBJ2-2; 10 nucleotides agree with TRBD2. The junction had 7 bases not matched to a gene; V was cut back by 4 bases and J by 1 base. Per germline, CDR1 SGHRS and CDR2 YFSETQ. CDR3 size: 17 residues. CDR3 in amino acids: CASSGSTSGQNTGELFF. CDR3 bases: TGCGCCAGCAGCGGTTCGACTAGCGGGCAGAACACCGGGGAGCTGTTTTTT.

This chain uses TRBV29-1 with TRBJ1-5; D might be TRBD1 (6 bases). The CDR3 consists of 14 residues. CDR1 SQVTM and CDR2 ANQGSEA come from the germline V gene. Trimming took 4 bases from V and 3 from J, leaving 13 bases between them. The DNA for the CDR3 is TGCAGCGTTGCGGCCAGGGGAGACAATCAGCCCCAGCATTTT. It specifies CSVAARGDNQPQHF.

The chain is built from TRBV15 and TRBJ2-7; TRBD1 might be the D (6 bases). V lost 0 bases and J lost 6, with 18 bases in between. CDR3 length equals 16 residues. Germline values: CDR1 LNHNV, CDR2 YYDKDF (reference sequence). The CDR3 loop reads CATSRDSTGPSGEQYF. In DNA, the CDR3 is TGTGCCACCAGCAGAGATTCGACAGGCCCATCGGGCGAGCAGTACTTC.